Listed below are T cell receptor beta chains from one sample, sequenced in a study of cytomegalovirus exposure and HLA in healthy donors. Generated by immunoSEQ multiplex PCR, the TCRdb table keeps only in-frame clones and is missing some. The sample records about 140,000 clones, roughly three quarters being singletons. Sequencing was done on a sample of PBMCs. The receptors here all came from a young man in good health and CMV-seronegative. Each CDR3 is given with its conserved first and last residue. D genes are given only for firm matches. The size field is filled for only some rows; it gives once, few, many or a size class.

15 | - | TRBJ2-7 | TRBV4-3 | - | CASSQASGVGYEQYF | TGCGCCAGCAGCCAAGCCTCCGGGGTTGGATACGAGCAGTACTTC
14 | - | TRBJ1-6 | TRBV27 | once | CASTVRGYAGPLHF | TGTGCCAGCACCGTACGGGGGTATGCGGGACCCCTCCACTTT
14 | TRBD1 | TRBJ2-7 | TRBV27 | - | CASSYRDSSYEQYF | TGTGCCAGCAGTTACAGGGACAGCTCCTACGAGCAGTACTTC
14 | TRBD1 | TRBJ2-7 | TRBV7-9 | - | CASSNRDRVHEQYF | TGTGCCAGCAGCAACCGGGACAGAGTCCACGAGCAGTACTTC
15 | - | TRBJ1-2 | TRBV5-1 | - | CASTPSPTLNYGYTF | TGCGCCAGCACCCCAAGTCCTACCCTTAACTATGGCTACACCTTC
16 | TRBD1 | TRBJ2-3 | TRBV13 | - | CASSLARTGAGDTQYF | TGTGCCAGCAGCTTAGCCCGGACAGGGGCGGGAGATACGCAGTATTTT
14 | - | TRBJ1-5 | TRBV15 | - | CATSVRSSNQPQHF | TGTGCCACCAGCGTTCGGTCTAGCAATCAGCCCCAGCATTTT
15 | TRBD2 | TRBJ2-1 | TRBV27 | few | CASSPWTSGENEQFF | TGTGCCAGCAGTCCCTGGACTAGCGGGGAGAATGAGCAGTTCTTC
14 | TRBD1 | TRBJ2-1 | TRBV5-5 | - | CASAWVDRANEQFF | TGTGCCAGCGCGTGGGTGGACAGGGCTAATGAGCAGTTCTTC
14 | TRBD1 | TRBJ2-1 | TRBV7-2 | - | CASSRPGQGTEQFF | TGTGCCAGCAGCCGTCCGGGACAGGGAACTGAGCAGTTCTTC
15 | - | TRBJ1-2 | TRBV5-5 | - | CASSLEGVANYGYTF | TGTGCCAGCAGCTTGGAAGGGGTAGCTAACTATGGCTACACCTTC
15 | - | TRBJ1-3 | TRBV9 | - | CASSTGSSSGNTIYF | TGTGCCAGCAGCACCGGGTCGAGCTCTGGAAACACCATATATTTT
18 | TRBD1 | TRBJ1-1 | TRBV11-2 | - | CASSTPRLDRGRHTEAFF | TGTGCCAGCAGCACACCCCGCCTGGACAGGGGGCGCCACACTGAAGCTTTCTTT
16 | - | TRBJ1-1 | TRBV9 | - | CASSPGPGQTNTEAFF | TGTGCCAGCAGCCCGGGCCCAGGGCAGACGAACACTGAAGCTTTCTTT
16 | - | TRBJ2-7 | TRBV30 | few | CAWSVQGGVLTYEQYF | TGTGCCTGGAGTGTACAAGGGGGTGTCCTAACCTACGAGCAGTACTTC
13 | - | TRBJ2-2 | TRBV2 | - | CASSEGAGGELFF | TGTGCCAGCAGTGAAGGGGCGGGCGGGGAGCTGTTTTTT
15 | TRBD1 | TRBJ2-1 | TRBV5-1 | - | CASTRAGQGVDEQFF | TGCGCCAGCACGAGGGCGGGACAGGGCGTCGATGAGCAGTTCTTC
12 | - | TRBJ1-4 | TRBV21-1 | few | CASGPINEKLFF | TGTGCCAGCGGGCCTATTAATGAAAAACTGTTTTTT
13 | TRBD1 | TRBJ1-1 | TRBV30 | - | CAWNRQGNTEAFF | TGTGCCTGGAATCGACAGGGAAACACTGAAGCTTTCTTT
16 | TRBD1 | TRBJ1-2 | TRBV5-1 | - | CASSLRDRDFPYGYTF | TGCGCCAGCAGCTTGAGGGACAGGGATTTTCCTTATGGCTACACCTTC
14 | TRBD2 | TRBJ2-2 | TRBV2 | - | CATMRGRGPGELFF | TGTGCCACCATGCGGGGGAGGGGACCCGGGGAGCTGTTTTTT
14 | - | TRBJ1-6 | TRBV7-6 | - | CASSLGTYNSPLHF | TGTGCCAGCAGCTTAGGGACATATAATTCACCCCTCCACTTT
14 | - | TRBJ2-2 | TRBV27 | - | CASSAGMVTGELFF | TGTGCCAGCAGTGCCGGGATGGTTACCGGGGAGCTGTTTTTT
16 | - | TRBJ2-7 | TRBV6-6 | - | CASSYVAPTMSGEQYF | TGTGCCAGCAGTTACGTGGCACCTACTATGTCCGGCGAGCAGTACTTC
14 | - | TRBJ1-1 | TRBV4-2 | - | CASSQDKGQAGAFF | TGTGCCAGCAGCCAAGATAAAGGGCAGGCGGGAGCTTTCTTT
17 | TRBD2 | TRBJ2-1 | TRBV4-3 | - | CASSQDPLAGGNNEQFF | TGCGCCAGCAGCCAAGACCCCCTTGCGGGGGGCAACAATGAGCAGTTCTTC
12 | - | TRBJ2-5 | TRBV29-1 | - | CSVSLDQETQYF | TGCAGCGTTAGCCTAGATCAAGAGACCCAGTACTTC
15 | - | TRBJ2-5 | TRBV5-4 | - | CASSYDSTLKETQYF | TGTGCCAGCAGCTATGACAGTACACTCAAAGAGACCCAGTACTTC
14 | TRBD1 | TRBJ1-6 | TRBV9 | - | CASSVGQGGSPLHF | TGTGCCAGCAGCGTTGGACAGGGAGGCTCACCCCTCCACTTT
13 | TRBD1 | TRBJ1-1 | TRBV19 | - | CASSLTGLTEAFF | TGTGCCAGTAGTCTGACAGGGCTAACTGAAGCTTTCTTT
14 | - | TRBJ1-4 | TRBV5-1 | - | CASSAGTSSEKLFF | TGCGCCAGCAGCGCCGGGACATCTAGTGAAAAACTGTTTTTT